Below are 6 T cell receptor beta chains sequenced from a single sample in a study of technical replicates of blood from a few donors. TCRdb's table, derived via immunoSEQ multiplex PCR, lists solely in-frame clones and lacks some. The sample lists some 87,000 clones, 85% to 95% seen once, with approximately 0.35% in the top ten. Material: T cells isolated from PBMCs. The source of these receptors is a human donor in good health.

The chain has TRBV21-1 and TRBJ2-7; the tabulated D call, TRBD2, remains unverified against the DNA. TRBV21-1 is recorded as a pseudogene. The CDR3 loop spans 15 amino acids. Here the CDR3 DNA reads TGTGCCAGCCCGGGGACTAGCGGGAACTCCTACGAGCAGTACTTC. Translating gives CASPGTSGNSYEQYF.

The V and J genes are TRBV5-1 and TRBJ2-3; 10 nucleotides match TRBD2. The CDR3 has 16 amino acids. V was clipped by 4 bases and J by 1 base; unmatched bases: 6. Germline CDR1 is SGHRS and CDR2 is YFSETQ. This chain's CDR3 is CASSTTSGLGTDTQYF. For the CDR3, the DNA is TGCGCCAGCAGCACGACTAGCGGGCTTGGCACAGATACGCAGTATTTT.

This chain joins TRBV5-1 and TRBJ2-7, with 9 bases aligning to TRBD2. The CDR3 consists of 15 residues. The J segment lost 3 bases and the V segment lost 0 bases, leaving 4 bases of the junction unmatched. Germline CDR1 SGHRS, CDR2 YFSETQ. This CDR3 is CASSLDLAGHYEQYF. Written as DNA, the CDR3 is TGCGCCAGCAGCTTGGATCTAGCGGGACACTACGAGCAGTACTTC.

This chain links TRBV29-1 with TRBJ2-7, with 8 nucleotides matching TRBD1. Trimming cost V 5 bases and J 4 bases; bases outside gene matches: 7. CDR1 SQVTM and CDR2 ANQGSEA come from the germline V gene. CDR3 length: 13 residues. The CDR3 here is CSVSRQGHYEQYF. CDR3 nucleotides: TGCAGCGTTAGTAGACAGGGGCATTACGAGCAGTACTTC.

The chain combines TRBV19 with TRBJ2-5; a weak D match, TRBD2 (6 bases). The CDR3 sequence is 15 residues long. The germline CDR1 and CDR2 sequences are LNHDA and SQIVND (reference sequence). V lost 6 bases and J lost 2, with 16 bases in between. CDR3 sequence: CASSPHSGEQETQYF. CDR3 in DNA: TGTGCCAGTAGCCCCCATAGCGGAGAACAAGAGACCCAGTACTTC.

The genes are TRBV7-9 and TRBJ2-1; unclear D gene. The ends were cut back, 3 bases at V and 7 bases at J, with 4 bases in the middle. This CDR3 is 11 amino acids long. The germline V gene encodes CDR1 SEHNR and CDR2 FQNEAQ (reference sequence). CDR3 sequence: CASSFLNEQFF. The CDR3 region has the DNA TGTGCCAGCAGCTTCCTTAATGAGCAGTTCTTC.